A single sample is the source of the 8 T cell receptor beta chains below, sequenced in a study of regulatory T cells in long-lasting Graves disease. Time point in this sample: persistent/refractory GD, antithyroid drugs over 5 years with positive TRAb. There was RNA extracted from PBMCs, and the TCR library was made from it. Arm-PCR of CDR3 regions with iRepertoire HTBI primers generated TCR beta libraries. TCRdb fed the multiplex PCR reads into MiXCR, producing one record per CDR3 protein. The table records 300,000 to 500,000 distinct CDR3 sequences, more than 20% of them present only once. The material was peripheral blood mononuclear cells (PBMCs), obtained when the disease was refractory, from a patient treated with antithyroid drugs. Receptors originate from a female donor with Graves disease.

There are a few counts of this clonotype. The chain links TRBV20-1 to TRBJ1-2; D unresolved. V was shortened by 2 bases and J by 1 base, with 11 bases between the two germline ends. The CDR3 length is 14 residues. Germline lookup yields CDR1 DFQATT and CDR2 SNEGSKA (reference sequence). The CDR3 nucleotides are TGCAGTGCTAGAAAATTCGGGATTAACTATGGCTACACCTTC. This gives the protein CSARKFGINYGYTF.

Worth noting for this clonotype: One base away lies a much larger clone, so this may be a sequencing read error. The J gene is TRBJ1-2, the V gene TRBV15, with D uncertain. The germline CDR1 and CDR2 sequences are LNHNV and YYDKDF (reference sequence). The CDR3 is made up of 14 amino acids. V was clipped by 1 base and J by 6 bases, with 12 bases between them. This chain's CDR3 is CATSRVMDSHGYTF. The CDR3 DNA follows: TGTGCCACCAGCAGAGTCATGGATTCCCATGGCTACACCTTC. The full variable domain, in which reference TRBV15 and TRBJ1-2 provide the parts outside the CDR3, is DAMVIQNPRYQVTQFGKPVTLSCSQTLNHNVMYWYQQKSSQAPKLLFHYYDKDFNNEADTPDNFQSRRPNTSFCFLDIRSPGLGDTAMYLCATSRVMDSHGYTFGSGTRLTVV.

V is TRBV7-9 and J is TRBJ2-7, with D maybe TRBD2 (6 bases). Per the germline V gene, CDR1 is SEHNR and CDR2 is FQNEAQ (reference sequence). This CDR3 comprises 17 residues. Trimming pared 4 bases from V and 0 bases from J, leaving 19 bases between. The CDR3 loop reads CASSSQGGGIFSYEQYF. In DNA form, the CDR3 reads TGTGCCAGCAGCTCCCAGGGAGGAGGGATTTTCTCCTACGAGCAGTACTTC.

The table lists this clonotype with many counts. The chain couples TRBV2 to TRBJ1-2; D is ambiguous. Germline-derived CDR1 and CDR2 are SNHLY and FYNNEI. V lost 2 bases, J lost 8 bases, and 12 bases lay in between. The CDR3 totals 13 residues. The CDR3 coding sequence is TGTGCCAGCAGTGAAAGGATCGCAGAAGGCTACACCTTC. It specifies CASSERIAEGYTF.

The chain carries TRBV20-1 and TRBJ2-7; 11 positions match TRBD2. The germline V gene has CDR1 DFQATT and CDR2 SNEGSKA (reference sequence). Trimming at V came to 3 bases and at J to 2 bases, leaving 3 bases not matched to a gene. The CDR3 spans 14 residues. The DNA of the CDR3 is TGCAGTGCTAGGGCGACTAGCGGGACCTACGAGCAGTACTTC. This translates into CSARATSGTYEQYF.

The chain has TRBV7-2 and TRBJ2-7; D uncertain. Per the germline V gene, CDR1 is SGHTA and CDR2 is FQGNSA. This CDR3 has 14 residues. The ends were cut back, 5 bases at V and 2 bases at J, with 13 bases in the middle. CDR3 sequence (DNA): TGTGCCAGCAGCCCGTGGGCGCTAGCCTACGAGCAGTACTTC. Encoded protein: CASSPWALAYEQYF.

The sample holds many counts of this clonotype. This chain connects TRBV28 to TRBJ1-4, with D maybe TRBD1 (5 bases). Germline V gene sequence: CDR1 MDHEN, CDR2 SYDVKM. The CDR3 is made up of 12 amino acids. V dropped 11 bases and J dropped 5 bases, with 12 bases sitting between them. The CDR3 loop is CAVEGPNEKLFF. In nucleotides, the CDR3 is TGTGCCGTGGAGGGACCGAATGAAAAACTGTTTTTT.

This sequence joins TRBV6-2 or TRBV6-3 and TRBJ2-7; 9 bases fit TRBD2. The V gene end was trimmed by 2 bases and the J gene end by 7 bases; junction bases not matched to a gene: 12. Germline CDR1 is MNHEY and CDR2 is SVGEGT. The CDR3 has 16 residues. This chain's CDR3 is CASSYTIGTSPGEQYF. The CDR3 nucleotides are TGTGCCAGCAGTTACACCATCGGGACTAGCCCTGGAGAGCAGTACTTC.